A selection of T cell receptor beta chains follows, all from one sample in a study of blood T cell repertoires in COVID-19. Profiling relied on immunoSEQ multiplex PCR, and the TCRdb table lists in-frame clones only, not all of them. The data hold roughly 92,000 clones, with roughly 86% observed a single time. What was sequenced was peripheral blood. These receptors were collected from a man aged 45-65 years with acute or convalescent COVID-19. The CDR3 runs from the conserved cysteine through the conserved F or W. The order of the fields is CDR3 length, V gene, clone size, D gene, J gene, CDR3 DNA, CDR3 protein. D genes are given only for firm matches. Size values are once, few and many counts, or a class for expanded clones, and some rows have none.

cdr3_length: 16; v_call: TRBV9; clone_size: NA; d_call: NA; j_call: TRBJ2-5; cdr3_nt: TGTGCCAGCAGCGTAACGCTAAGCGAAAGGTGGGAGACCCAGTACTTC; cdr3_aa: CASSVTLSERWETQYF
cdr3_length: 15; v_call: TRBV30; clone_size: NA; d_call: NA; j_call: TRBJ1-1; cdr3_nt: TGTGCCTGGTTCCCCGGGCAGGGATTGAACACTGAAGCTTTCTTT; cdr3_aa: CAWFPGQGLNTEAFF
cdr3_length: 14; v_call: TRBV10-2; clone_size: once; d_call: NA; j_call: TRBJ2-2; cdr3_nt: TGCGCCAGCAGGGACACTCGGAACACCGGGGAGCTGTTTTTT; cdr3_aa: CASRDTRNTGELFF
cdr3_length: 14; v_call: TRBV27; clone_size: NA; d_call: NA; j_call: TRBJ1-5; cdr3_nt: TGTGCCAGCAGTTTCGGCAGGAGCAATCAGCCCCAGCATTTT; cdr3_aa: CASSFGRSNQPQHF
cdr3_length: 14; v_call: TRBV3-1/TRBV3-2; clone_size: NA; d_call: NA; j_call: TRBJ2-1; cdr3_nt: TGTGCCAGCAGCCCGGGACTGCCTTACCATGAGCAGTTCTTC; cdr3_aa: CASSPGLPYHEQFF
cdr3_length: 14; v_call: TRBV14; clone_size: NA; d_call: NA; j_call: TRBJ2-2; cdr3_nt: TGTGCCAGCAGTGGACAGCTCAACACCGGGGAGCTGTTTTTT; cdr3_aa: CASSGQLNTGELFF
cdr3_length: 16; v_call: TRBV28; clone_size: NA; d_call: NA; j_call: TRBJ1-2; cdr3_nt: TGTGCCAGCAGTTCCCCGCGTGGAGGGAAGCACTATGGCTACACCTTC; cdr3_aa: CASSSPRGGKHYGYTF
cdr3_length: 15; v_call: TRBV13; clone_size: NA; d_call: TRBD1; j_call: TRBJ2-5; cdr3_nt: TGTGCCAGCAGCTTAGACAGGGGACAGTCAGAGACCCAGTACTTC; cdr3_aa: CASSLDRGQSETQYF
cdr3_length: 14; v_call: TRBV24-1; clone_size: NA; d_call: TRBD1; j_call: TRBJ2-7; cdr3_nt: TGTGCCACCAGTGATCCCCAGGGGGACTACGAGCAGTACTTC; cdr3_aa: CATSDPQGDYEQYF
cdr3_length: 13; v_call: TRBV2; clone_size: NA; d_call: TRBD1; j_call: TRBJ1-4; cdr3_nt: TGTGCCAGCAGTACCGGGACAGGGGAAAAACTGTTTTTT; cdr3_aa: CASSTGTGEKLFF
cdr3_length: 14; v_call: TRBV20-1; clone_size: NA; d_call: TRBD1; j_call: TRBJ2-7; cdr3_nt: TGCAGTGCTAGTGGACAGGGGGCTGACTACGAGCAGTACTTC; cdr3_aa: CSASGQGADYEQYF
cdr3_length: 15; v_call: TRBV9; clone_size: NA; d_call: NA; j_call: TRBJ1-4; cdr3_nt: TGTGCCAGCAGCGGCGCATCCCAACTTAATGAAAAACTGTTTTTT; cdr3_aa: CASSGASQLNEKLFF
cdr3_length: 17; v_call: TRBV9; clone_size: NA; d_call: NA; j_call: TRBJ1-3; cdr3_nt: TGTGCCAGCAGCTCAGTGGGAGGAGGGGTTTCTGGAAACACCATATATTTT; cdr3_aa: CASSSVGGGVSGNTIYF